This TCR beta chain was found in a study of T cells in Graves' hyperthyroidism and ophthalmopathy. TCR beta CDR3 regions were amplified from RNA. Using the HTBI primer set, a first-round RT-PCR was run on the TCR CDR3. Using its own MiXCR run on the multiplex PCR reads, TCRdb lists one record per CDR3 protein. The sample lists about 520,000 distinct CDR3 sequences, approximately 25% occurring once. In the ophthalmopathy cohort, Clinical Activity Score was at least 3, NOSPECS grade at least 4, and duration under 3 months. 10 ml of fresh peripheral blood supplied the PBMCs. Germline-derived CDR1 and CDR2 are SGHDN and FVKESK. V lost 1 base to trimming and J lost 9 bases; unmatched junction nucleotides: 1. The CDR3 covers 12 residues.

The sequence was collected from a woman aged 25-40 years with Graves' ophthalmopathy. V and J are TRBV14 and TRBJ1-2; 8 positions agree with TRBD1. The sample was blood. CDR3 in amino acids: CASSQAGGRYTF. CDR3 DNA sequence: TGTGCCAGCAGCCAAGCAGGGGGCCGCTACACCTTC.